This T cell receptor (beta chain) was identified during a study of T cell clones after liver transplantation. Study at large: HCV positivity affected three of eight recipients; the rest lacked autoimmune or viral indications. Patients counted as tolerant after at least one year off all immunosuppression, enzymes not exceeding twice normal.

The method was immunoSEQ multiplex PCR; TCRdb's version includes in-frame clones alone and lacks a portion of them. The sample includes 15,000 or so clones, approximately 77% seen only once; the top ten take under 30%. Thawed unstimulated PBMCs were FACS-sorted by CD3, CD4 and CD8 into two populations. V was clipped by 5 bases and J by 7 bases, with 21 bases between them. Germline V lookup: CDR1 MNHEY, CDR2 SMNVEV (reference sequence). The CDR3 covers 16 residues. Source: CD8+ T cells from blood, taken approximately 4 years after liver transplant. The chain recombines TRBV27 with TRBJ2-4; a weak D match, TRBD1 (6 bases). The TCR was taken from a human patient who received a liver transplant. Some of these T cells may belong to the graft donor. CDR3 in DNA: TGTGCCAGCAGTCTACAGGGTCCTCAGCCTAATAACATTCAGTACTTC. Translation gives CASSLQGPQPNNIQYF.